The clone carrying this T cell receptor beta chain was found a few times. The record originates from a study of shared T cell receptors in the human thymus. V was shortened by 1 base and J by 0 bases, with 25 bases between the two germline ends. The CDR3 spans 21 residues. In germline, CDR1 is LGHNA, CDR2 YSLEER. Clones were sequenced by immunoSEQ multiplex PCR, and TCRdb holds only the in-frame ones, with some missing. The sample lists about 660,000 clones, roughly 88% occurring once. These data were likewise used in another study, on human thymus T cells. This second report adds: From resections taken during corrective heart surgery, the thymus tissue was obtained. Repertoires from thymus and blood appeared to show biased V and J gene usage. Unrelated individuals had highly overlapping thymic repertoires, as reported in related research.

The sequence came from a boy younger than two with a congenital heart defect. This chain joins TRBV4-3 and TRBJ1-3; perhaps TRBD1 as D (6 bases). Sequencing input: thymocytes. CDR3 loop: CASSQGGRAVKGGVSGNTIYF. CDR3 DNA: TGCGCCAGCAGCCAAGGGGGCCGGGCAGTAAAAGGGGGGGTCTCTGGAAACACCATATATTTT.